The clone carrying this TCR beta chain was observed a handful of times. Its antigen is currently unknown. The data belong to a study of lymphopenia after photon versus proton radiotherapy. Findings and limits, study-wide: Larger post-nadir TCR diversity loss correlated inversely with survival in deceased patients.

Germline values: CDR1 SGHTA, CDR2 FQGTGA. CDR3 size: 14 residues. Trimming took 5 bases from V and 2 from J, leaving 12 bases between them. Only in-frame clones appear in the TCRdb table, and some are missing; sequencing was by immunoSEQ multiplex PCR. The data contain around 25,000 clones, 85% of them singletons. The V and J genes are TRBV7-3 and TRBJ1-1; D not certain. The source of this sequence is a man aged 55 to 70 with pancreatic cancer. The source material was peripheral blood, sampled from a patient treated with photon-based radiotherapy. The CDR3 sequence: CASSPGPLNTEAFF. In nucleotides, the CDR3 is TGTGCCAGCAGCCCTGGGCCACTAAACACTGAAGCTTTCTTT.